This entry describes one T cell receptor (beta chain). Its antigen is as yet unknown. These data originate in a study of cytomegalovirus exposure and HLA in healthy donors. Looking at the study overall: Later, an analysis reported that the 110 or so validation repertoires had used the same platform as the approximately 670 first-cohort repertoires.

Overall study results and limits: Researchers catalogued about 150 TCR beta chains as cytomegalovirus-associated.

CDR1 is SGHKS and CDR2 is YYEKEE in the germline V gene (reference sequence). The CDR3 runs 16 residues. V lost 4 bases to trimming and J lost 0 bases, with 11 bases between them. A roughly 120-subject validation cohort, separate from the roughly 670-subject first cohort, supplied the donors. Method: immunoSEQ multiplex PCR; TCRdb's copy keeps in-frame clones and lacks some. The table has over 70,000 clones, roughly 94% seen once. The chain links TRBV5-5 to TRBJ2-6, with D perhaps TRBD1 (5 bases). The source is a woman under 30 in good health and CMV-seronegative. The material sequenced was PBMCs. The CDR3 is CASSPDTLSGANVLTF. Here the CDR3 DNA reads TGTGCCAGCAGCCCGGACACGCTCTCTGGGGCCAACGTCCTGACTTTC.